This entry concerns a single T cell receptor (beta chain). This same CDR3 is encoded by further DNA sequences in the sample. Assay: immunoSEQ multiplex PCR; the TCRdb copy retains only in-frame clones and omits some. This sample has around 1,100,000 clones; roughly 80% occur once, and the top ten carry roughly 0.82%. This specimen comes from a study of shared clonotypes between healthy human individuals. With 9 bases removed from V and 5 bases from J, the gap between germline ends came to 19 bases. This CDR3 has 15 amino acids. CDR1 is MNHEY, CDR2 SMNVEV, per germline (reference sequence). The sequenced sample consisted of memory CD4+ T cells from PBMCs. Subset denoted: CD45RA-negative fraction. J is TRBJ2-2 and V is TRBV27; D assignment may be TRBD1 or TRBD2 (5 bases each). This receptor was taken from a man aged 18-30 years in good health. Some clones in this sample may be carry-over from other donors' samples. CDR3 region: CASSPHGAGTGELFF. Written as DNA, the CDR3 is TGTGCCAGTAGTCCCCACGGGGCTGGGACCGGGGAGCTGTTTTTT.